This TCR beta chain emerged from a study of shared clonotypes between healthy human individuals. Germline CDR1 is KGHSH and CDR2 is LQKENI. V shed 6 bases and J 7 bases; nucleotides not matched to a gene: 27. There are 19 residues in the CDR3. General observations from the study: For naive CD4 cells, around 5.1% of clonotypes were shared across a few donors. Non-shared clonotypes showed lower generation probabilities than clonotypes common to all four donors.

Method: immunoSEQ multiplex PCR; TCRdb's copy keeps in-frame clones and lacks some. The sample has about 1.5 million clones, approximately 98% seen once. Remarks on this clone: Antigen specificity is unknown.

The receptor's source is a man aged 25 to 45 in good health. The genes are TRBV18 and TRBJ2-7; 7 bases match TRBD2. Input material: naive CD4+ T cells sorted from blood. Subset here: CD45RA+ positively selected. Written as DNA, the CDR3 is TGTGCCAGCTCGGTTCTCTTCTTTGGCGGGGAGGGCCACTCGGAAGAGCAGTACTTC. Translated, it gives CASSVLFFGGEGHSEEQYF.